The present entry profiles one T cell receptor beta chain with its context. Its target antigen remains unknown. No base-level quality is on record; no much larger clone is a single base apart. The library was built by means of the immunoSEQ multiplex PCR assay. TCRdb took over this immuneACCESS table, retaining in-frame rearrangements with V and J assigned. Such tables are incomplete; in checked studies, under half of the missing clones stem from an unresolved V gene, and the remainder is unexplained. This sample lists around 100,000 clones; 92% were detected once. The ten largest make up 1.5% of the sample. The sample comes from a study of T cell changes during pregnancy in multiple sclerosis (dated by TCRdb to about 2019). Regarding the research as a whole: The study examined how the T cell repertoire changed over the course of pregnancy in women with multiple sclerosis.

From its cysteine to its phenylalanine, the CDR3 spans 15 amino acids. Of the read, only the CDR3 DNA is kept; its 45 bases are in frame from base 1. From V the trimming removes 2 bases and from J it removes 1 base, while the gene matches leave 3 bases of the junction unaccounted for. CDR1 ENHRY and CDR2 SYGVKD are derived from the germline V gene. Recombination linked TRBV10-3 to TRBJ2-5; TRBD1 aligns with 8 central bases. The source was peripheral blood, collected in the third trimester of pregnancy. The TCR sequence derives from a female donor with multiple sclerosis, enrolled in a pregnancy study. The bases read TGTGCCATCAGTGAGACGACAGGGGTCCAAGAGACCCAGTACTTC. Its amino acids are CAISETTGVQETQYF.